This T cell receptor (beta chain) was captured by sequencing in a study of type 1 and type 2 diabetes patients (dated by TCRdb to the mid-2010s). For the study in its entirety: Nine type 1 diabetes patients, four type 2 diabetes patients and 6 or 7 nondiabetic controls, all recruited in China, made up the cohort. Throughout the study, CD4 or CD8 MicroBeads on MACS columns were used to positively select CD4+ and CD8+ T cells from PBMCs. A total of roughly 20,000,000 paired-end reads was generated across the whole study. The study used high-throughput sequencing to profile TCRbeta repertoires and compare individuals with type 1 diabetes, type 2 diabetes and no diabetes. Type 2 diabetes patients served as a disease comparison group for the type 1 diabetes patients. Comparing approximately 18-cycle and approximately 23-cycle amplification showed similar V gene usage, suggesting similar primer efficiencies and random PCR bias. Paired-end sequencing of TCRbeta libraries was performed on Illumina HiSeq 2000 or MiSeq instruments.

The cysteine opens and the phenylalanine closes a CDR3 of 16 amino acids. This entry keeps only the CDR3 DNA: 48 bases, framed from base 1. The junction carries 15 bases between V and J, which are trimmed by 2 bases and 4 bases respectively. The germline V gene sets CDR1 to SGHTA and CDR2 to FQGTGA. What the study reported, not specific to this receptor: Type 2 diabetes repertoires showed high diversity, significantly greater than type 1 diabetes repertoires in both CD4+ and CD8+ T cells. Only a limited number of T2D and control samples were sequenced, so some T1D-only HECs might also appear in more T2D or control samples. The study groups were not matched for age and gender, which could possibly have biased interpretation. Type 2 diabetes and control samples had highly correlated V and J gene usage patterns, with an average between-sample correlation of roughly 0.97. Few highly-expanded CD4+ clones, median one, were found in type 2 diabetes patients, accounting for a median roughly 3.9% of reads.

There are a few counts of this clonotype. What this receptor recognizes is not known. No much larger clone exists at a distance of one base, and base qualities are not known. Every diabetic patient fulfilled standard classification criteria for type 1 or type 2 diabetes, and glucose and C-peptide were measured using WHO-recommended methods. Donors were excluded if they had other autoimmune diseases or infections within the previous four weeks. Roughly 9.3 milliliters of peripheral blood were drawn from each participant. LymphoPrep density separation was used to isolate PBMCs. The run used an Illumina MiSeq. TCRbeta CDR3 amplification used genomic DNA from the sorted T cell subsets as template. Multiplex PCR with 30 forward and 13 reverse primers amplified the TCRbeta CDR3 region. After the PCR products were purified with AMPure XP beads, a second PCR of 20 to 25 cycles was run to add indices and adaptors. Before sequencing, the libraries were purified from gel with the QIAquick Gel Extraction Kit. Processing in the source paper ran as follows. Paired-end reads were merged with FLASH and aligned to IMGT V, D and J germline references using IgBLAST. Reads with below 70% alignment identity to germline references were discarded, leaving some 10,000,000 reads study-wide. IMGT definitions were followed to assign CDR3 boundaries, reading frame and productivity. Clones at or above 1% of reads were defined as highly-expanded clones, and diversity was measured by normalized Shannon entropy. Unpaired two-tailed t-tests were used to test group differences in Shannon entropy. Through fastp at Q25 and MiXCR, TCRdb rebuilt clones from the public reads, retaining in-frame beta chains. Rows are combined by CDR3 protein, so each entry shows the most common genes and DNA. The V and J calls were determined by TCRdb, not by the authors. In this sample the table shows about 270,000 distinct CDR3 sequences, roughly 48% of which occur a single time. The ten largest clones take up approximately 14% of the sample.

Sequenced sample: peripheral blood mononuclear cells (PBMCs). This TCR was recovered from a man younger than 35 with type 2 diabetes. The chain is assembled from TRBV7-3 and TRBJ2-1; TRBD1 could be the D gene, as 5 bases match. The bases are TGTGCCAGCAGCTTACTAGGGGCCTCCGGGTACAATGAGCAGTTCTTC. Translated, this is CASSLLGASGYNEQFF.